The present entry profiles one T cell receptor (beta chain) with its context. The method was immunoSEQ multiplex PCR; TCRdb's version includes in-frame clones alone and lacks a portion of them. The table lists about 170,000 clones, around nine tenths of them singletons. This specimen belongs to a study of cytomegalovirus exposure and HLA in healthy donors. The CDR3 has 15 residues. Losses at the gene ends were 4 bases for V and 5 bases for J; bases not matched to a gene: 5. The germline V gene has CDR1 SGDLS and CDR2 YYNGEE. The chain combines TRBV9 with TRBJ2-7; the match to TRBD2 covers 14 bases. Sample: PBMCs. The TCR was taken from a man aged 18 to 35 in good health and CMV-seropositive. The CDR3, as DNA: TGTGCCAGCAGCCTCTCGGGACTAGCGGGAGACGAGCAGTACTTC. Protein: CASSLSGLAGDEQYF.